This TCR beta chain originates from a study of cytomegalovirus exposure and HLA in healthy donors. Study-level information: Some 85 million unique TCRs, all from HLA-typed donors, were included in an early release of the data. General study points: A later analysis linked 15,000 to 20,000 TCR beta sequences to HLA alleles at 0.05 false discovery rate.

60 Vbeta and 13 Jbeta primers were used in PCR. Original processing methods: Around 9.9 million shared chains were among the roughly 80 million unique TCR beta chains that a later analysis counted. Some clones are missing from TCRdb's copy, which holds only in-frame ones; the method was immunoSEQ multiplex PCR. The DNA was the basis for D and trimming; V, J and clone size are from that table. The data show roughly 130,000 clones, 60% to 75% seen once. Despite likely unrecorded immune exposures, the donors were nominally healthy at the time of sampling. Between the trimmed V and J ends, which lost 4 bases and 8 bases, there was a span of 9 bases. This CDR3 is built from 13 residues. Germline lookup yields CDR1 MNHEY and CDR2 SVGAGI. A note on this clone: What it binds is not known.

The material sequenced was PBMCs. The chain is built from TRBV6-5 and TRBJ1-6; perhaps TRBD1 as D (5 bases). This TCR was recovered from a woman aged 45-65 years in good health and CMV-seropositive. The CDR3 reads CASSSDRYSPLHF. The CDR3 DNA reads TGTGCCAGCAGTTCCGACAGATATTCACCCCTCCACTTT.